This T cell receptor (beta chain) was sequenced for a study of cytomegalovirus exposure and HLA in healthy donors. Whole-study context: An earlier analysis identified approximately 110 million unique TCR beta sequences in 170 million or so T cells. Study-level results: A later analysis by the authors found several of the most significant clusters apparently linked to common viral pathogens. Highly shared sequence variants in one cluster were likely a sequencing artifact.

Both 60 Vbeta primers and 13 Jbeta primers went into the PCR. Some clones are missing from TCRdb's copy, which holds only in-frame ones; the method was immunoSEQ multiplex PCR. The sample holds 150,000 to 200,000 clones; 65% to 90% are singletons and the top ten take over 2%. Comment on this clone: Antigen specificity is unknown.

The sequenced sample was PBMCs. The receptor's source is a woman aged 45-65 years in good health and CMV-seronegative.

CDR3 loop: CASSAGLASNYEQYF. CDR3 DNA: TGTGCCAGCAGTGCCGGACTAGCTTCCAACTACGAGCAGTACTTC. This rearrangement joins TRBV25-1 to TRBJ2-7; 8 bases fit TRBD2. J was trimmed by 3 bases and V by 4 bases; bases with no gene match: 8. The V gene's germline CDR1 is MGHDK and CDR2 SYGVNS. The CDR3 is 15 amino acids.